The following is a TCR beta chain sequence with its context. What it recognizes is unknown. Sample time point: patch test 1, 2 weeks after DPC sensitization. Treatment here: therapeutic diphenylcyclopropenone sensitization with weekly scalp DPC. The sample comes from a study of human T cells and chemical hapten exposure. Study at large: Diphenylcyclopropenone was administered weekly to the scalp of patients throughout the roughly 24-week study. Chiefly female patients presented with alopecia areata, totalis or universalis. Study-level findings and limits: A positive correlation with patch test score was found for PT1 expanded TCR counts. DPC sensitization did not alter TCRs above 1 in 1000 frequency.

The length of the CDR3 is 13 residues. J gave up 12 bases and V 5 bases, and 12 bases lay outside the gene matches. TCRdb used MiXCR to reprocess the RACE reads, holding one entry per CDR3 protein. The table lists about 360,000 distinct CDR3 sequences, nearly 5% of them singletons. The TCR sequence derives from a woman aged 45-59 years with alopecia areata. Some clones in this sample may be carry-over from other donors' samples. The sequencing here drew on whole blood, taken in connection with sensitization to the hapten diphenylcyclopropenone (DPC). The chain joins TRBV12-3 or TRBV12-4 to TRBJ2-7, with 8 bases identical to TRBD1. DNA of the CDR3: TGTGCCAGCAGTCTACTCGGACAGGGCGAGGGGTACTTC. Amino acids: CASSLLGQGEGYF.